The text below deals with one TCR beta chain. This sample is part of a study of T cell changes during pregnancy in multiple sclerosis. Here immunoSEQ multiplex PCR was the method, and the copy in TCRdb shows in-frame clones only, minus some. The sample consists of 100,000 or so clones, approximately 89% of them appearing once. CDR3 length: 16 amino acids. The germline CDR1 and CDR2 sequences are MGHRA and YSYEKL. V lost 0 bases, J lost 1 base, and 12 bases lay in between. V gene TRBV4-1 combines with J gene TRBJ1-1; no clear D gene. This specimen consisted of peripheral blood, obtained after pregnancy. This receptor was taken from a female donor with multiple sclerosis, enrolled in a pregnancy study. CDR3 coding DNA: TGCGCCAGCAGCCAAGATCACACAGAACGGAACACTGAAGCTTTCTTT. This encodes CASSQDHTERNTEAFF.